The 8 T cell receptor beta chains in this list originate from one sample, sequenced in a study of blood T cell repertoires in COVID-19. Clones were sequenced by immunoSEQ multiplex PCR, and TCRdb holds only the in-frame ones, with some missing. The repertoire holds some 120,000 clones, with under 85% as singletons. The sequencing input was peripheral blood. These receptors came from a woman in her sixties or seventies with acute or convalescent COVID-19.

This chain's CDR3 is CASSQAELGPEAFF. CDR3 nucleotide sequence: TGCGCCAGCAGCCAAGCTGAACTGGGCCCTGAAGCTTTCTTT. The J gene is TRBJ1-1, the V gene TRBV4-1, with D hard to call. The germline gives CDR1 MGHRA, CDR2 YSYEKL. This CDR3 contains 14 residues. V lost 1 base and J 6 bases, leaving 12 bases between the germline ends.

V gene TRBV27 combines with J gene TRBJ1-4; D is possibly TRBD1 (6 bases). Deletions cut 3 bases from V and 9 bases from J, with 11 bases between. This CDR3 is built from 13 residues. Germline loops: CDR1 MNHEY, CDR2 SMNVEV (reference sequence). CDR3 in DNA: TGTGCCAGCAGTTTCAGTGACAGGCAAAAACTGTTTTTT. This sequence encodes CASSFSDRQKLFF.

The chain links TRBV10-3 to TRBJ2-1; D is possibly TRBD1 (5 bases). This CDR3 region has 14 residues. Per germline, CDR1 ENHRY and CDR2 SYGVKD. The germline V and J ends were trimmed by 7 bases and 9 bases, with 19 bases remaining between them. CDR3: CAIKFGRELGEQFF. The CDR3 coding sequence is TGTGCCATCAAGTTTGGCAGGGAATTAGGTGAGCAGTTCTTC.

V gene TRBV5-1 combines with J gene TRBJ1-4; 7 positions match TRBD1. Germline CDR1 reads SGHRS; CDR2 reads YFSETQ. The CDR3 is 15 residues long. The ends lost 1 base at V and 5 bases at J; junction bases unmatched: 5. CDR3 DNA sequence: TGCGCCAGCAGCTTGCGGGCAGGGGGGAATGAAAAACTGTTTTTT. Protein: CASSLRAGGNEKLFF.

V and J are TRBV27 and TRBJ2-2, with D perhaps matching TRBD2 (5 bases). The CDR3 has 13 residues. V was pared by 3 bases and J by 5 bases, with 7 bases between. Germline V gives CDR1 MNHEY, CDR2 SMNVEV (reference sequence). DNA of the CDR3: TGTGCCAGCAGTTTCGGGGAAACCGGGGAGCTGTTTTTT. It encodes CASSFGETGELFF.

The gene calls are TRBV5-1 and TRBJ2-5; 7 bases are shared with TRBD1. Germline CDR1 and CDR2: SGHRS and YFSETQ. CDR3 length equals 16 residues. The V and J ends lost 5 bases and 2 bases, in that order; junction bases with no gene match: 12. The CDR3: CASRQIPGQIQETQYF. Here the CDR3 DNA reads TGCGCCAGCAGGCAAATACCGGGACAGATACAAGAGACCCAGTACTTC.

The V call is TRBV2, the J call TRBJ1-2; TRBD1 is a possible D gene (6 bases). V shed 7 bases and J shed 5 bases, with 17 bases lying between them. The CDR3 loop spans 14 amino acids. Germline V gives CDR1 SNHLY, CDR2 FYNNEI. The CDR3 loop is CASTKVGDTYGYTF. The CDR3 nucleotides are TGTGCCAGCACCAAAGTGGGGGACACGTATGGCTACACCTTC. The full variable domain, its missing parts supplied by reference TRBV2 and TRBJ1-2, is EPEVTQTPSHQVTQMGQEVILRCVPISNHLYFYWYRQILGQKVEFLVSFYNNEISEKSEIFDDQFSVERPDGSNFTLKIRSTKLEDSAMYFCASTKVGDTYGYTFGSGTRLTVV.

V usage is TRBV5-1 and J usage is TRBJ2-3, with 8 bases lining up with TRBD2. CDR1 SGHRS and CDR2 YFSETQ come from the germline V gene. The CDR3 consists of 17 residues. Unmatched junction bases numbered 9, after V lost 3 bases and J lost 0 bases. The CDR3 nucleotides are TGCGCCAGCAGCTCCGACGGGGGGGCCCCTAGCACAGATACGCAGTATTTT. The encoded protein is CASSSDGGAPSTDTQYF.